The clone carrying this T cell receptor (beta chain) has more than one count but fewer than ten. Its antigen is unidentified. The germline gene is not matched at one end of the junction; a read error may be the cause. The data were obtained in a study of human T cells and chemical hapten exposure. Overall study results and limits: Expanded TCRs formed significantly more large CDR3 similarity clusters than controls.

Looked up from germline, CDR1 is MNHEY and CDR2 is SVGAGI. CDR3 length: 15 residues. TCRdb reprocessed the RACE reads via MiXCR and lists one record per CDR3 protein. The sample consists of some 180,000 distinct CDR3 sequences, more than 20% of them appearing once. Time point: patch test 1, 2 weeks after DPC sensitization. The treatment is: therapeutic diphenylcyclopropenone sensitization with weekly scalp DPC. The sample here was whole blood, taken in connection with sensitization to the hapten diphenylcyclopropenone (DPC). The chain links TRBV6-5 to TRBJ2-7; TRBD2 agrees at 8 bases. This TCR derives from a woman aged 45-65 years with alopecia areata. Some clones in this sample may be carry-over from other donors' samples. CDR3 sequence (DNA): TGTGCCAGCCGTTATGGGGCGGGAGGAACCTACGAGCAGTACTTC. Translation: CASRYGAGGTYEQYF.